This TCR beta chain was sequenced in a study of blood T cell repertoires in COVID-19. Turning to the study itself: The analysed material was cDNA or gDNA that came from T cells, B-cell-depleted T cells, or PBMCs.

Original methodology: Reference gene primer amplification gave estimated nucleated cell counts. Assay: immunoSEQ multiplex PCR; the TCRdb copy retains only in-frame clones and omits some. V and J calls and clone size follow that table, whereas D and trimming were derived from the DNA. The table shows 60,000 to 70,000 clones, with around 87% occurring only once. Losses at the gene ends were 3 bases for V and 0 bases for J; bases not matched to a gene: 13. CDR3 length: 20 amino acids. Germline V gives CDR1 KGHSH, CDR2 LQKENI. This receptor was identified in a woman aged 60-70 years with acute or convalescent COVID-19. The specimen sequenced was peripheral blood. The chain links TRBV18 to TRBJ2-6, with 8 bases lining up with TRBD1. CDR3 amino acids: CASSPRTPGQVHSGANVLTF. Written as DNA, the CDR3 is TGTGCCAGCTCACCTCGAACTCCGGGACAGGTCCACTCTGGGGCCAACGTCCTGACTTTC. Filled out from reference TRBV18 and TRBJ2-6, the complete variable domain reads NAGVMQNPRHLVRRRGQEARLRCSPMKGHSHVYWYRQLPEEGLKFMVYLQKENIIDESGMPKERFSAEFPKEGPSILRIQQVVRGDSAAYFCASSPRTPGQVHSGANVLTFGAGSRLTVL.